A selection of T cell receptor beta chains follows, all from one sample in a study of chemoradiotherapy in HPV16-positive cancers. TCRdb keeps only in-frame clones here, not all; method: immunoSEQ multiplex PCR. The table includes about 12,000 clones, approximately 92% detected once. This specimen was blood, taken from a patient who underwent chemoradiotherapy. These receptors were collected from a human donor with HPV-associated anogenital cancer. The CDR3 runs from the conserved cysteine through the conserved F or W. The D gene is left open where the match is weak. Only part of the rows carry a size: once, few, many, or a class if the clone is expanded.

v_call,clone_size,d_call,j_call,cdr3_nt,cdr3_aa
TRBV6-1,.,.,TRBJ2-1,TGTGCCAGCATGGGATGGAATGAGCAGTTCTTC,CASMGWNEQFF
TRBV4-1,medium-sized,.,TRBJ1-2,TGCGCCAGCAGCGCAACCACCACAAAGGGGATAGATGGCTACACCTTC,CASSATTTKGIDGYTF
TRBV11-2,.,TRBD1,TRBJ1-4,TGTGCCAGCAGCTCACGGACAGGGCATCGGGAAAAACTGTTTTTT,CASSSRTGHREKLFF
TRBV2,.,.,TRBJ2-1,TGTGCCAGCAGTGCGGGATACAATGAGCAGTTCTTC,CASSAGYNEQFF
TRBV5-1,.,.,TRBJ1-2,TGCGCCAGCAGCTTAGCGGCAGACAACTATGGCTACACCTTC,CASSLAADNYGYTF
TRBV27,.,.,TRBJ2-3,TGTGCCAGCAGTCGTTCAGGGAAGTGGAAGGATACGCAGTATTTT,CASSRSGKWKDTQYF
TRBV19,.,.,TRBJ2-6,TGTGCCAGTAGTATTAAAGGGACTGGGGCCAACGTCCTGACTTTC,CASSIKGTGANVLTF
TRBV6-4,.,TRBD1,TRBJ1-1,TGTGCCAGCAGCGCGACAGGGTCCACTGAAGCTTTCTTT,CASSATGSTEAFF
TRBV4-1,.,.,TRBJ2-7,TGCGCCAGCAGCCAGATGGACCTCGTGAGCTCCTACGAGCAGTACTTC,CASSQMDLVSSYEQYF
TRBV28,.,.,TRBJ2-1,TGTGCCAGCAGTCCGACGTGGGGAACCTACAATGAGCAGTTCTTC,CASSPTWGTYNEQFF
TRBV19,.,.,TRBJ2-7,TGTGCCAGTAGTGGGACACTAGCTGCCTACGAGCAGTACTTC,CASSGTLAAYEQYF
TRBV6-5,.,.,TRBJ1-6,TGTGCCAGCAGTTACTCGAACGGGGGCCGGGATTCACCCCTCCACTTT,CASSYSNGGRDSPLHF
TRBV7-3,.,TRBD2,TRBJ2-7,TGTGCCAGCAGCCCCCTCGGGACTAGCGACGAGCAGTACTTC,CASSPLGTSDEQYF
TRBV28,.,TRBD2,TRBJ2-7,TGTGCCAGCAGCCCGGTGGGGGGGGAGCAGTACTTC,CASSPVGGEQYF
TRBV18,.,TRBD2,TRBJ2-1,TGTGCCAGCTCACCAGGTAGCGGGAGTAGCTATGAGCAGTTCTTC,CASSPGSGSSYEQFF
TRBV5-1,.,.,TRBJ2-7,TGCGCCAGCAGCTCCGGGACTGACTACGAGCAGTACTTC,CASSSGTDYEQYF
TRBV4-2,once,TRBD1,TRBJ2-7,TGTGCCAGCAGCCAAACGGGACAGGGGGCCTACGAGCAGTACTTC,CASSQTGQGAYEQYF
TRBV14,.,.,TRBJ2-7,TGTGCCAGCAGCCAAGTTATGGAGCAGTACTTC,CASSQVMEQYF
TRBV7-2,.,TRBD1,TRBJ2-7,TGTGCCAGCAGCATCGACAGGGATAGGGTTACCTACGAGCAGTACTTC,CASSIDRDRVTYEQYF